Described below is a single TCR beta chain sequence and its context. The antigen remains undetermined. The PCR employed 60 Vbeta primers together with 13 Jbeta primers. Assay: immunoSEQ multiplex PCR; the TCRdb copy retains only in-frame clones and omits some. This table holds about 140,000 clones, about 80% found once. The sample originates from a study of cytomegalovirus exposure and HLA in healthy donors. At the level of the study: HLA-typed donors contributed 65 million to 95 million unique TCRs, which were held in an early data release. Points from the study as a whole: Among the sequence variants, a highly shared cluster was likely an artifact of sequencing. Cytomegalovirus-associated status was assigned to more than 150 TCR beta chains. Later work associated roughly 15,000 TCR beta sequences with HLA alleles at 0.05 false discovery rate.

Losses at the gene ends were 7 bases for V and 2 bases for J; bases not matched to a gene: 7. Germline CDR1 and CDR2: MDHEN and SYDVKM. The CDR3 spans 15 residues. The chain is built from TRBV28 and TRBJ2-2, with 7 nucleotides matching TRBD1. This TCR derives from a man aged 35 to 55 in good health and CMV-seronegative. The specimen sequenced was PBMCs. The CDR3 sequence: CASTDRDPNTGELFF. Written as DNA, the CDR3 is TGTGCCAGCACCGACAGGGACCCCAACACCGGGGAGCTGTTTTTT.